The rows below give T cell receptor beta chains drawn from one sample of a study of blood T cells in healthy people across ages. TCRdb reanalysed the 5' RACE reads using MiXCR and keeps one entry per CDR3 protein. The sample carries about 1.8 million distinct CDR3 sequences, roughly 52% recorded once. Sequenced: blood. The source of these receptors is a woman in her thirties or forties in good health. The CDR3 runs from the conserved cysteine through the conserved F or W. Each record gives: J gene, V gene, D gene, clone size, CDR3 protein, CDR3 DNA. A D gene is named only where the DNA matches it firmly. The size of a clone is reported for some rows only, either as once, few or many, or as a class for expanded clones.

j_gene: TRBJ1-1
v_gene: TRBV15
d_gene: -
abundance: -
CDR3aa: CATSGGDRLEAFF
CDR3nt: TGTGCCACCAGCGGGGGCGACAGGCTTGAAGCTTTCTTT

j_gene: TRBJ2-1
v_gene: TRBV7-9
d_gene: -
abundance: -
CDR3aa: CASSLIVNEQFF
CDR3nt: TGTGCCAGCAGCTTAATCGTAAATGAGCAGTTCTTC

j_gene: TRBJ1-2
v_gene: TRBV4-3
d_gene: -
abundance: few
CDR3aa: CASSQEAGRDGYTF
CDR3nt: TGCGCCAGCAGCCAAGAGGCAGGGAGGGATGGCTACACCTTC

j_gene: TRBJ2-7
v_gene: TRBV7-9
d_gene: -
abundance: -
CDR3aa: CASSFGGLGMRPYEQYF
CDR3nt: TGTGCCAGCAGCTTTGGTGGACTGGGTATGAGACCCTACGAGCAGTACTTC

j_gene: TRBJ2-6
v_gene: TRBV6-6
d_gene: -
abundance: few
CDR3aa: CASSYPLGRAGANVLTF
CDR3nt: TGTGCCAGCAGTTACCCCCTTGGTAGGGCTGGGGCCAACGTCCTGACTTTC

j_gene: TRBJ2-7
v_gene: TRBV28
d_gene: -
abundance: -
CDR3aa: CASGLQTGFYEQYF
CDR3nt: TGTGCCAGCGGCTTACAAACAGGGTTCTACGAGCAGTACTTC

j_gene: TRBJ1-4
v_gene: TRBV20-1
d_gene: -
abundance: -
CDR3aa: CSARGGDMTEKLFF
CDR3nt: TGCAGTGCTAGGGGCGGGGACATGACTGAAAAACTGTTTTTT

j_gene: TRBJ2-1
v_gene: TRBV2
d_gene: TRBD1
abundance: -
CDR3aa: CASSAWDRGRGNEQFF
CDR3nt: TGTGCCAGCAGTGCCTGGGACAGGGGGAGAGGCAATGAGCAGTTCTTC

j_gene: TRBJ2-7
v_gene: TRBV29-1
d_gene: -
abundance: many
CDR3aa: CSVVVGYEQYF
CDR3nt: TGCAGCGTTGTTGTCGGATACGAGCAGTACTTC

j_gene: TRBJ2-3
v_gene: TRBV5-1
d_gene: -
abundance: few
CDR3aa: CASSWTLGTPSTDTQYF
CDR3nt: TGCGCCAGCAGCTGGACCCTAGGGACTCCTAGCACAGATACGCAGTATTTT

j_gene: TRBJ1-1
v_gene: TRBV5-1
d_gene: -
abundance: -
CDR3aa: CASSSGTLGRFSEAFF
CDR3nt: TGCGCCAGCAGCTCGGGGACTCTGGGAAGATTCAGTGAAGCTTTCTTT

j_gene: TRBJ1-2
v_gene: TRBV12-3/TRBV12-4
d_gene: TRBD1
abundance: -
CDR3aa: CASSSEGAKNYGYTF
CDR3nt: TGTGCCAGCAGTTCGGAGGGGGCGAAGAACTATGGCTACACCTTC

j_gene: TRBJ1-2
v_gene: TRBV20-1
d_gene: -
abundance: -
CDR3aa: CSARGAGGLGYTF
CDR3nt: TGCAGTGCTAGAGGGGCAGGAGGGCTTGGCTACACCTTC

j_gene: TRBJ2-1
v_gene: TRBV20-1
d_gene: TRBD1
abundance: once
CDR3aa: CSARAGTGWRQFF
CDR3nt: TGCAGTGCTAGAGCAGGGACAGGGTGGCGGCAGTTCTTC

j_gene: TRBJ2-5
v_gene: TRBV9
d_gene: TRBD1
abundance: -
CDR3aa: CACSYGTGPRETQYF
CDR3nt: TGTGCCTGCAGCTACGGGACAGGCCCCCGAGAGACCCAGTACTTC

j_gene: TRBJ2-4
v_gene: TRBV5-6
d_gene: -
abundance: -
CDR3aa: CASSLLVGTAKNIQYF
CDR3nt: TGTGCCAGCAGCCTGTTGGTAGGAACAGCCAAAAACATTCAGTACTTC

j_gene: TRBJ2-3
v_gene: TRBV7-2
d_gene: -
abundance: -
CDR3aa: CASSFTPLTDTQYF
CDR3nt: TGTGCCAGCAGCTTCACTCCCCTCACAGATACGCAGTATTTT

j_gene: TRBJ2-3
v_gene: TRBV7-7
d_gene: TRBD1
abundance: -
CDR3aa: CASSQGQGTTDTQYF
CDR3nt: TGTGCTAGCAGCCAGGGACAGGGAACCACAGATACGCAGTATTTT

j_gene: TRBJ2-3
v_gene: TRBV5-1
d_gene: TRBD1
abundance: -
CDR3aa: CASSLNTGDGDTQYF
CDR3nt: TGCGCCAGCAGCTTAAATACAGGGGATGGAGATACGCAGTATTTT

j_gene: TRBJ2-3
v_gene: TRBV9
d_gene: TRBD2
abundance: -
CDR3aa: CASSVAPQLARTDTQYF
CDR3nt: TGTGCCAGCAGCGTAGCCCCCCAACTAGCGCGGACAGATACGCAGTATTTT

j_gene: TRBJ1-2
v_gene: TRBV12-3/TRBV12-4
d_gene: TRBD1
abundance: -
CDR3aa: CASSLVGQGTRGYTF
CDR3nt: TGTGCCAGCAGTTTAGTGGGACAGGGTACTCGAGGCTACACCTTC

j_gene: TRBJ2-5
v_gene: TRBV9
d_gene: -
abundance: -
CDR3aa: CASSVGGQQVQETQYF
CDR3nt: TGTGCCAGCAGCGTAGGAGGACAGCAAGTCCAAGAGACCCAGTACTTC

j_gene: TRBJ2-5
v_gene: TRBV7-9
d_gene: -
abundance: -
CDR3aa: CASSAGQVLREQYF
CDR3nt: TGTGCCAGCAGCGCGGGGCAGGTCCTCCGGGAGCAGTACTTC

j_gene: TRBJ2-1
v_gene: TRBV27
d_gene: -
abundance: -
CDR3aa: CASSGFWVGHDNEQFF
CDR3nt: TGTGCCAGCAGTGGGTTTTGGGTCGGCCACGACAATGAGCAGTTCTTC

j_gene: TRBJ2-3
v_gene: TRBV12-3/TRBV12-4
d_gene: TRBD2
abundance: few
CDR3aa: CASSFFSGATDTQYF
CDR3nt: TGTGCCAGCAGTTTTTTTAGCGGGGCGACAGATACGCAGTATTTT

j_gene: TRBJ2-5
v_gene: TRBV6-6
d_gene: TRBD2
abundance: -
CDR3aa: CASSYQTSGGQETQYF
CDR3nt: TGTGCCAGCAGTTACCAGACTAGCGGGGGGCAAGAGACCCAGTACTTC

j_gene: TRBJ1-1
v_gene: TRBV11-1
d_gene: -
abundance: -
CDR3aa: CASSLAQTVDGGAFF
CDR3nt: TGTGCCAGCAGCTTAGCGCAGACAGTTGACGGAGGAGCTTTCTTT

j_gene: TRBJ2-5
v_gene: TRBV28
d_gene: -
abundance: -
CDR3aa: CASSSMGTSETQYF
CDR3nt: TGTGCCAGCAGCTCTATGGGGACTTCCGAGACCCAGTACTTC

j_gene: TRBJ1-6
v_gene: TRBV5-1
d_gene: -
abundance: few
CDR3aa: CASSPTYNSPLHF
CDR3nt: TGCGCCAGCAGCCCGACATATAATTCACCCCTCCACTTT

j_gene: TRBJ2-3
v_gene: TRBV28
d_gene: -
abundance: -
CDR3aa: CASALFADTQYF
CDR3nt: TGTGCCAGCGCCCTTTTTGCAGATACGCAGTATTTT

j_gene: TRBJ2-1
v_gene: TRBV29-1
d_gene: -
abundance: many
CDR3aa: CSSRDYNEQFF
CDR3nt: TGCAGCTCCCGGGACTACAATGAGCAGTTCTTC

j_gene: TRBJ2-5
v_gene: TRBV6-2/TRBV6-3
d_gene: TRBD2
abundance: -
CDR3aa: CASSRLRLLTSGGLGQETQYF
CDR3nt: TGTGCCAGCAGCCGCCTGCGGTTACTGACTAGCGGGGGGCTCGGACAAGAGACCCAGTACTTC

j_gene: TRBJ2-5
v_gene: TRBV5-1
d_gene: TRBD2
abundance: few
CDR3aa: CASSLRGGYQETQYF
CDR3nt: TGCGCCAGCAGCTTGCGCGGGGGGTACCAAGAGACCCAGTACTTC

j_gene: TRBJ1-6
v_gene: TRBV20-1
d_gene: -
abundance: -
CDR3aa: CSAQIQGAKNSPLHF
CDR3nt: TGCAGTGCCCAGATACAGGGCGCTAAGAATTCACCCCTCCACTTT

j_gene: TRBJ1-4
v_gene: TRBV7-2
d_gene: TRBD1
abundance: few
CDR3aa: CASSPTGGPEKLFF
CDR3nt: TGTGCCAGCAGCCCGACAGGGGGCCCGGAAAAACTGTTTTTT

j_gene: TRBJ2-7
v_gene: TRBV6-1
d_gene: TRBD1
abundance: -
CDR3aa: CASSVKDGQASYEQYF
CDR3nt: TGTGCCAGCAGTGTGAAAGACGGACAGGCCAGCTACGAGCAGTACTTC

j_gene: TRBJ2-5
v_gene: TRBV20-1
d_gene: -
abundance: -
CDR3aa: CSASSSPDSQETQYF
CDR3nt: TGCAGTGCTTCGAGTAGTCCGGACAGCCAAGAGACCCAGTACTTC

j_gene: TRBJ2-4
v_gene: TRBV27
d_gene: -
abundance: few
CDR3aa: CASRVEEALAKNIQYF
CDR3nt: TGTGCCAGCCGGGTAGAAGAGGCTTTAGCCAAAAACATTCAGTACTTC

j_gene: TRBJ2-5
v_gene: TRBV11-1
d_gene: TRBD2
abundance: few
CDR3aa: CASSPRTSRVETQYF
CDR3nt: TGTGCCAGCAGCCCCCGGACTAGCCGAGTGGAGACCCAGTACTTC